Described below is a single T cell receptor beta chain sequence and its context. Its binding antigen is unknown. Base-call qualities are not available, and no considerably larger clone is one nucleotide away. V loses 7 bases at its end and J loses 3 bases; junction bases beyond the gene matches: 9. Via the germline V gene, CDR1 is SNHLY and CDR2 FYNNEI. From the cysteine up to the phenylalanine, the CDR3 has a length of 15 residues. The sequence is cut down to CDR3 DNA, 45 bases in frame from base 1. The data derive from a study of blood T cell repertoires in COVID-19 (dated by TCRdb to the early 2020s). Regarding the research as a whole: Samples covering the acute and convalescent phases of COVID-19 were provided by collaborators in the United States, Italy and Spain. The material from the prospective study consisted of cDNA or gDNA derived from T cells, B-cell-depleted T cells, or PBMCs. The dataset comprised deeply sampled blood TCRbeta repertoires from subjects exposed to, actively infected with, or recovered from COVID-19. The repertoires were released in a freely available public database meant as a resource for research on the immune response to SARS-CoV-2. Samples came from the ongoing ImmuneRACE study (first 160 participants) plus 1,254 subjects from 6 global collaborators. The sample metadata nearly always contained a de-identified subject ID, COVID-19 status, age in years and sex. Where available, HLA class I and class II types were taken from metadata supplied by the sample provider and were not determined by assay-based typing.

Whole blood was collected in K2EDTA tubes by collaborating institutions according to the institutions' own protocols. For TCRbeta analysis, collaborators shipped samples as frozen whole blood, isolated PBMCs, or DNA extracted from either of those sample types. The paper's findings and limits, for the study overall: The quantity of clinical and demographic metadata differed by source and by participant and was supplied without curation.

TCRbeta CDR3 regions were amplified from genomic DNA using the immunoSEQ Assay, a bias-controlled multiplex PCR. The authors' pipeline ran thus. The number of nucleated cells in each sample was estimated from the amplification of reference gene primers within the assay. To quantify the absolute abundance of each unique TCRbeta CDR3 rearrangement, sequence reads were collapsed and filtered. For each sample, productive Simpson clonality was calculated as the square root of Simpson's diversity index over productive rearrangements. Held by TCRdb, this immuneACCESS table contains in-frame sequences only and omits some clones. Under half of the omission traces to an unresolved V gene where checked; the cause of the rest is unknown. That table gives V, J and clone size, and the DNA gave D and trimming. The sample table records around 72,000 clones; about 84% of these occur just once. Of the sample, approximately 1.9% falls within the top ten clones.

The chain is assembled from TRBV2 and TRBJ2-5; 9 bases in between match TRBD2. Material for sequencing was peripheral blood. The TCR was taken from a woman between 55 and 75 years old with acute or convalescent COVID-19. The CDR3 in this case is CASMSKRGAKETQYF. The nucleotides read TGTGCCAGCATGAGTAAGCGGGGGGCGAAAGAGACCCAGTACTTC. The CDR3, completed at both ends by the reference TRBV2 and TRBJ2-5 genes, gives the full variable domain EPEVTQTPSHQVTQMGQEVILRCVPISNHLYFYWYRQILGQKVEFLVSFYNNEISEKSEIFDDQFSVERPDGSNFTLKIRSTKLEDSAMYFCASMSKRGAKETQYFGPGTRLLVL.